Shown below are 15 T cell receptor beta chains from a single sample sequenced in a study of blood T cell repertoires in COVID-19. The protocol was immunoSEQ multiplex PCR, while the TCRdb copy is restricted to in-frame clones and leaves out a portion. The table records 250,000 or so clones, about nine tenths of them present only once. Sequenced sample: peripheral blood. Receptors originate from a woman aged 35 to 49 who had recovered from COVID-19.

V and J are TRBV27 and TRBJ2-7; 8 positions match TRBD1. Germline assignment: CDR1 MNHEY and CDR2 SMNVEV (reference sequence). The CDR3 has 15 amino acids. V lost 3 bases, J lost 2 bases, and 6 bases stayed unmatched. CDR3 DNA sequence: TGTGCCAGCAGTTTGGCACAGGGGGGAACCTACGAGCAGTACTTC. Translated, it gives CASSLAQGGTYEQYF.

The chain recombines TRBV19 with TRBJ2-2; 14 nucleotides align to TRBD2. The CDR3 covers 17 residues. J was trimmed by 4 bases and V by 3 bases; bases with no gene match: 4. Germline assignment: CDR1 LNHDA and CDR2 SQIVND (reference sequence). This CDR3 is CASSMTSGRVGTGELFF. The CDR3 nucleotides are TGTGCCAGTAGTATGACTAGCGGGAGGGTTGGCACCGGGGAGCTGTTTTTT. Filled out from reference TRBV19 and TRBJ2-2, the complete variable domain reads DGGITQSPKYLFRKEGQNVTLSCEQNLNHDAMYWYRQDPGQGLRLIYYSQIVNDFQKGDIAEGYSVSREKKESFPLTVTSAQKNPTAFYLCASSMTSGRVGTGELFFGEGSRLTVL.

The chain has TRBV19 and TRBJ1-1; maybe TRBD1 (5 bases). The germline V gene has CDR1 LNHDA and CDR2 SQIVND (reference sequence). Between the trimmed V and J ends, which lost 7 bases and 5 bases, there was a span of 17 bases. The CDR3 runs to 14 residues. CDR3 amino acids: CASKSAGLGTEAFF. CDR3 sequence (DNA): TGTGCCAGTAAAAGCGCAGGGTTGGGGACTGAAGCTTTCTTT.

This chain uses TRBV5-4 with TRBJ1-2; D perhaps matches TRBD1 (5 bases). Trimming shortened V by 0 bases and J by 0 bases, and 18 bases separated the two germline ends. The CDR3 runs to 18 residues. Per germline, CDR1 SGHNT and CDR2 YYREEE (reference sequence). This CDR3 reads CASSLEVGQVGPNYGYTF. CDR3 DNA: TGTGCCAGCAGCTTGGAGGTGGGGCAGGTAGGCCCTAACTATGGCTACACCTTC.

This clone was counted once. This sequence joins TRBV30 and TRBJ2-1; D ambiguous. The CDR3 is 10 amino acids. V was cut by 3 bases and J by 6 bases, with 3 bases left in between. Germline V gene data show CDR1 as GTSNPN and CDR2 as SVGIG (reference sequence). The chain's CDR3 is CAWSRNEQFF. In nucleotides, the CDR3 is TGTGCCTGGAGCCGCAATGAGCAGTTCTTC.

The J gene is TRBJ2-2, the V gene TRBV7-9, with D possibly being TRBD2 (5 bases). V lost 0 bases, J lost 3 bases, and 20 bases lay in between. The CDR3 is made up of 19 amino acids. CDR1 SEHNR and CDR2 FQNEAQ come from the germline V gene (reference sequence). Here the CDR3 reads CASSLARPGGGVYTGELFF. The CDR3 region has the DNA TGTGCCAGCAGCTTAGCAAGGCCAGGTGGAGGTGTCTACACCGGGGAGCTGTTTTTT.

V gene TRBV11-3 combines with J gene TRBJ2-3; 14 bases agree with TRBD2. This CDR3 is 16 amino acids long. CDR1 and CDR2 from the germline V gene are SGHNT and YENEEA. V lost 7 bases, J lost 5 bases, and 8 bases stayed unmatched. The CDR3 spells CASIPGLAGDKDTQYF. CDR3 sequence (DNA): TGTGCCAGCATCCCGGGACTAGCGGGAGATAAAGATACGCAGTATTTT.

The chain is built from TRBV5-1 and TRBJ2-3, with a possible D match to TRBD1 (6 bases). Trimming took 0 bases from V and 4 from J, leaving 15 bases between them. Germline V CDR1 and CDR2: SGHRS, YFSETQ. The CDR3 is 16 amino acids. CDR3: CASSLARGTRADTQYF. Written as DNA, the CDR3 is TGCGCCAGCAGCTTGGCCAGAGGGACAAGGGCAGATACGCAGTATTTT.

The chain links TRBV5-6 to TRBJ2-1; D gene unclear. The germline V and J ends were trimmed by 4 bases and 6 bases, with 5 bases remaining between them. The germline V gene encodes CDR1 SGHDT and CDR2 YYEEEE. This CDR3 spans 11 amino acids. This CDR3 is CASSLSNEQFF. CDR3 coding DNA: TGTGCCAGCAGCCTAAGCAATGAGCAGTTCTTC. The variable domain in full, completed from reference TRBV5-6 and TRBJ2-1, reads DAGVTQSPTHLIKTRGQQVTLRCSPKSGHDTVSWYQQALGQGPQFIFQYYEEEERQRGNFPDRFSGHQFPNYSSELNVNALLLGDSALYLCASSLSNEQFFGPGTRLTVL.

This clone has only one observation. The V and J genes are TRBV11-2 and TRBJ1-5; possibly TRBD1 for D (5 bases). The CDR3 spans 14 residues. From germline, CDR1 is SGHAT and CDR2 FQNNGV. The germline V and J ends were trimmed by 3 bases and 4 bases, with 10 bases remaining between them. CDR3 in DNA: TGTGCCAGCAGCTTCGGCAGGGATAATCAGCCCCAGCATTTT. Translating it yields CASSFGRDNQPQHF.

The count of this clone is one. DNA of the CDR3: TGTGCCAGCAGCTTGAGTAGCGGCAGCTACGAGCAGTACTTC. Protein product: CASSLSSGSYEQYF. J is TRBJ2-7 and V is TRBV11-2; perhaps TRBD2 as D (6 bases). The length of the CDR3 is 14 residues. Trimming stripped 3 bases from V and 3 bases from J, with 12 bases between. Per germline, CDR1 SGHAT and CDR2 FQNNGV.

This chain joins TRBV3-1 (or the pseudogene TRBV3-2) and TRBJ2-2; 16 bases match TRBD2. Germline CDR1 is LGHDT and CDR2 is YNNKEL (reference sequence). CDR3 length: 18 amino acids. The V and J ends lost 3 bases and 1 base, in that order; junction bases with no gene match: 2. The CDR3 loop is CASSHGTSGRVNTGELFF. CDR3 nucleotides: TGTGCCAGCAGCCACGGGACTAGCGGGAGGGTGAACACCGGGGAGCTGTTTTTT.

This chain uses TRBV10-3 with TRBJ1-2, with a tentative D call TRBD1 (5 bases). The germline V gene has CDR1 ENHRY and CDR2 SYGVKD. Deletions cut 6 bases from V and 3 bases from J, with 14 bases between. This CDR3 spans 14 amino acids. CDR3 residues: CAIRRGALDYGYTF. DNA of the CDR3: TGTGCCATCAGGCGTGGGGCGCTGGACTATGGCTACACCTTC.

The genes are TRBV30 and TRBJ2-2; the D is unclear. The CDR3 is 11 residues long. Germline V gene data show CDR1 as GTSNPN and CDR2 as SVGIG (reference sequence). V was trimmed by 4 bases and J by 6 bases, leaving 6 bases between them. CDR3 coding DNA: TGTGCCTGGAAACTTTCCGGGGAGCTGTTTTTT. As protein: CAWKLSGELFF.

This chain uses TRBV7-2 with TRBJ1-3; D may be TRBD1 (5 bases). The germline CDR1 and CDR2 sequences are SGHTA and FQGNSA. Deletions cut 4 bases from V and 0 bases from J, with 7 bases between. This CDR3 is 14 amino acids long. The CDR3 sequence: CASSSDSSGNTIYF. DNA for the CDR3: TGTGCCAGCAGCTCAGACAGCTCTGGAAACACCATATATTTT.